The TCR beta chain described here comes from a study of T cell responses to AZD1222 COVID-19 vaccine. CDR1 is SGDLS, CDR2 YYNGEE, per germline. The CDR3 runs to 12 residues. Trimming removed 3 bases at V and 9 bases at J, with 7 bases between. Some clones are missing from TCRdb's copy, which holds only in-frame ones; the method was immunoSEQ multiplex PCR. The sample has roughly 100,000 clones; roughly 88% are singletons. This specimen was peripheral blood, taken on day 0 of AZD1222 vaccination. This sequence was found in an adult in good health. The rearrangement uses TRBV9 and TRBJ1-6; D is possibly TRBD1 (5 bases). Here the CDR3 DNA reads TGTGCCAGCAGCGCGGGACCTTCACCCCTCCACTTT. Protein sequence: CASSAGPSPLHF.